Below are 2 T cell receptor beta chains sequenced from a single sample in a study of human T cells and chemical hapten exposure. Each CDR3 protein gets one entry after TCRdb re-called the RACE reads with MiXCR. The sample lists 65,000 to 80,000 distinct CDR3 sequences, under 13% occurring once. The time point is: patch test 1, 2 weeks after DPC sensitization. As to treatment: therapeutic diphenylcyclopropenone sensitization with weekly scalp DPC. The starting material was whole blood, obtained in connection with sensitization to the hapten diphenylcyclopropenone (DPC). These receptor sequences come from a woman between 50 and 59 years old with alopecia areata. Some clones in this sample may be carry-over from other donors' samples.

The CDR3 is CASSLAGRRIQSSYNEQFF. Here the CDR3 DNA reads TGCGCCAGCAGCTTGGCGGGCCGGCGCATTCAGAGCTCCTACAATGAGCAGTTCTTC. This sequence joins TRBV5-1 and TRBJ2-1, with D unresolved. There are 19 residues in the CDR3. The V end lost 0 bases, the J end lost 0 bases, and 19 bases lay between the germline ends. Germline V gene sequence: CDR1 SGHRS, CDR2 YFSETQ. The full variable domain, in which reference TRBV5-1 and TRBJ2-1 provide the parts outside the CDR3, is KAGVTQTPRYLIKTRGQQVTLSCSPISGHRSVSWYQQTPGQGLQFLFEYFSETQRNKGNFPGRFSGRQFSNSRSEMNVSTLELGDSALYLCASSLAGRRIQSSYNEQFFGPGTRLTVL.

This clonotype was observed a few times. The CDR3 coding sequence is TGTGCCACCAGTGATTTGGGGACAGGGGATGACACTGAAGCTTTCTTT. This sequence encodes CATSDLGTGDDTEAFF. The chain carries TRBV24-1 and TRBJ1-1; TRBD1 matches at 10 bases. The germline CDR1 and CDR2 sequences are KGHDR and SFDVKD. The V segment lost 0 bases and the J segment 3 bases; nucleotides outside the gene matches: 3. This CDR3 contains 16 residues.